This is a list of T cell receptor beta chains from one sample in a study of blood T cell repertoires in COVID-19. The data were produced by immunoSEQ multiplex PCR, yet TCRdb's version contains in-frame clones alone and is incomplete. The sample lists approximately 150,000 clones; 70% to 85% were seen once. The sample was peripheral blood. The source is a woman between 50 and 59 years old in a cohort sampled during active or convalescent COVID-19. The CDR3 runs from the conserved cysteine through the conserved F or W. A D gene is named only where the DNA matches it firmly. Size tells how often a clone was seen (once, few, many) or the class of an expanded clone, and some rows leave it out.

abundance | j_gene | d_gene | v_gene | CDR3nt | CDR3aa
NA | TRBJ1-6 | TRBD1 | TRBV10-3 | TGTGCCATCAGGGCGACAGGGTATAATTCACCCCTCCACTTT | CAIRATGYNSPLHF
NA | TRBJ1-6 | NA | TRBV7-9 | TGTGCCAGCAGCTTAGACTTCCAAGGCGGTTCACCCCTCCACTTT | CASSLDFQGGSPLHF
once | TRBJ2-2 | NA | TRBV9 | TGTGCCAGCAGCGGATCGGGGGGCCGCGGCACCGGGGAGCTGTTTTTT | CASSGSGGRGTGELFF
NA | TRBJ1-1 | TRBD1 | TRBV7-8 | TGTGCCAGCAGCTCCCTAGGGGGCGGGAACACTGAAGCTTTCTTT | CASSSLGGGNTEAFF
many | TRBJ1-2 | TRBD1 | TRBV19 | TGTGCCAGTAGTAAAGGGACAGCCACACTTAACTATGGCTACACCTTC | CASSKGTATLNYGYTF
NA | TRBJ2-1 | TRBD2 | TRBV3-1/TRBV3-2 | TGTGCCAGCAGCCAAGAGGGGACTCTAGCGGGGGGGCCGGCGAATGAGCAGTTCTTC | CASSQEGTLAGGPANEQFF
NA | TRBJ2-3 | NA | TRBV11-2 | TGTGCCAGCAGCTTTGAGCTAGATACGCAGTATTTT | CASSFELDTQYF
NA | TRBJ1-4 | NA | TRBV18 | TGTGCCAGCTCACCATCTTTAGCCCGGACAGCCAGGAATGAAAAACTGTTTTTT | CASSPSLARTARNEKLFF
once | TRBJ1-1 | NA | TRBV9 | TGTGCCAGCAGCTCATTCGGGGTTCAAACTGAAGCTTTCTTT | CASSSFGVQTEAFF
NA | TRBJ1-4 | NA | TRBV2 | TGTGCCAGCAGTGAATTAGGGCGGGATGAAAAACTGTTTTTT | CASSELGRDEKLFF
NA | TRBJ1-6 | NA | TRBV5-1 | TGCGCCAGCAGCTCCGGGGAACCCTCCTATAATTCACCCCTCCACTTT | CASSSGEPSYNSPLHF
once | TRBJ2-1 | NA | TRBV6-6 | TGTGCCAGCAGTTACCCCCCTAGCTCCTACAATGAGCAGTTCTTC | CASSYPPSSYNEQFF
once | TRBJ2-2 | TRBD1 | TRBV18 | TGTGCCAGCTCACCAGCGTCCCGGGACAGGGTTTCCAACACCGGGGAGCTGTTTTTT | CASSPASRDRVSNTGELFF
once | TRBJ2-1 | TRBD2 | TRBV3-1/TRBV3-2 | TGTGCCAGCAGCCGGACTAGTAATGAGCAGTTCTTC | CASSRTSNEQFF